This is a list of T cell receptor beta chains from one sample in a study of blood T cells in healthy people across ages. TCRdb recomputed calls from the 5' RACE reads with MiXCR, one row per CDR3 protein. The sample consists of 630,000 or so distinct CDR3 sequences, roughly 32% of them appearing once. Sequenced input: blood. The source is a woman of 80 years or more in good health. CDR3s leave out the opening cysteine and the closing phenylalanine or tryptophan. Each record gives: clone size, CDR3 length, J gene, V gene, CDR3 protein. Clone size appears in some rows only: once, few, many, or a class for an expanded clone.

clone size: many; CDR3 length: 13; J gene: TRBJ1-4; V gene: TRBV6-1; CDR3 protein: ASSERGGLSEKLF
clone size: -; CDR3 length: 13; J gene: TRBJ2-2; V gene: TRBV13; CDR3 protein: ASSSRDRDTGELF
clone size: -; CDR3 length: 11; J gene: TRBJ2-7; V gene: TRBV10-3; CDR3 protein: AIGTSGTGEQY
clone size: many; CDR3 length: 13; J gene: TRBJ1-2; V gene: TRBV28; CDR3 protein: ASIPGISRPYGYT
clone size: -; CDR3 length: 11; J gene: TRBJ1-4; V gene: TRBV4-1; CDR3 protein: ASNQVRAEKLF
clone size: medium-sized; CDR3 length: 13; J gene: TRBJ2-1; V gene: TRBV7-2; CDR3 protein: ASSLSGTRWNEQF
clone size: many; CDR3 length: 11; J gene: TRBJ1-2; V gene: TRBV7-9; CDR3 protein: ASSLAEGQGST
clone size: -; CDR3 length: 11; J gene: TRBJ2-1; V gene: TRBV5-1; CDR3 protein: ASSLGIDNEQF
clone size: many; CDR3 length: 14; J gene: TRBJ1-2; V gene: TRBV5-5; CDR3 protein: ASSLIQEPRRYGYT
clone size: many; CDR3 length: 12; J gene: TRBJ1-5; V gene: TRBV9; CDR3 protein: ASSVGQGNQPQH
clone size: -; CDR3 length: 15; J gene: TRBJ2-1; V gene: TRBV9; CDR3 protein: ASSVAASGGHYNEQF
clone size: many; CDR3 length: 14; J gene: TRBJ1-1; V gene: TRBV5-1; CDR3 protein: ASSLQGATVNTEAF
clone size: many; CDR3 length: 13; J gene: TRBJ2-5; V gene: TRBV5-5; CDR3 protein: ASSLPGGQRETQY
clone size: -; CDR3 length: 18; J gene: TRBJ1-5; V gene: TRBV7-2; CDR3 protein: ASSLVASGTGGVGNQPQH
clone size: -; CDR3 length: 11; J gene: TRBJ2-1; V gene: TRBV9; CDR3 protein: ASSVATGNEQF
clone size: many; CDR3 length: 11; J gene: TRBJ2-5; V gene: TRBV20-1; CDR3 protein: SARRGGGETQY
clone size: few; CDR3 length: 12; J gene: TRBJ2-7; V gene: TRBV28; CDR3 protein: ASSSQGHSYEQY
clone size: -; CDR3 length: 14; J gene: TRBJ2-6; V gene: TRBV3-1; CDR3 protein: ASTREGAGGTNVLT
clone size: many; CDR3 length: 13; J gene: TRBJ2-5; V gene: TRBV12-3/TRBV12-4; CDR3 protein: ASSFGTGGGETQY
clone size: few; CDR3 length: 11; J gene: TRBJ2-5; V gene: TRBV19; CDR3 protein: ASRFGTAGEQY
clone size: -; CDR3 length: 11; J gene: TRBJ2-1; V gene: TRBV11-2; CDR3 protein: ASSPVIVNEQF
clone size: many; CDR3 length: 11; J gene: TRBJ2-1; V gene: TRBV3-1; CDR3 protein: ASSQELGTGQF
clone size: many; CDR3 length: 14; J gene: TRBJ2-1; V gene: TRBV20-1; CDR3 protein: SARDLGGGSYNEQF
clone size: -; CDR3 length: 14; J gene: TRBJ1-5; V gene: TRBV5-1; CDR3 protein: ASSLGSGGGNQPQH
clone size: -; CDR3 length: 13; J gene: TRBJ1-6; V gene: TRBV7-9; CDR3 protein: ASSLEQVGRSPLH
clone size: few; CDR3 length: 16; J gene: TRBJ2-3; V gene: TRBV2; CDR3 protein: ASSGRTSGGYSTDTQY